What follows are 28 T cell receptor beta chains derived from one specimen sequenced in a study of control samples from healthy donors and cancer patients. Using immunoSEQ multiplex PCR, the repertoire was profiled, and TCRdb retains in-frame clones only, with some absent. The table shows 95,000 to 150,000 clones, with approximately 87% occurring only once. The sequencing input was blood. The source of these receptors is a man aged 60 to 75 in good health.

Worth noting for this clone: One end of the junction fails to match germline, which may point to a read error. This rearrangement joins TRBV6-5 to TRBJ1-1, with D unclear. The CDR3 spans 13 residues. CDR1 and CDR2 (germline): MNHEY, SVGAGI. The CDR3, as DNA: TGTGCCAGCAGTTACTTGGAGAGGATTGAAACTTTCTTT. Protein: CASSYLERIETFF.

CDR3 sequence: CASSDRDGYTF. The DNA of the CDR3 is TGTGCCAGCAGTGACAGGGATGGCTACACCTTC. This chain links TRBV12-3 or TRBV12-4 with TRBJ1-2; 7 bases map to TRBD1. J was trimmed by 6 bases and V by 5 bases; bases with no gene match: 0. The CDR3 extends over 11 amino acids.

The chain employs TRBV19 and TRBJ2-3; D ambiguous. The V gene lost 7 bases and the J gene lost 4 bases, with 18 bases spanning the gap. This CDR3 has 15 amino acids. Germline loops: CDR1 LNHDA, CDR2 SQIVND (reference sequence). CDR3 residues: CASMGTRTRPDTQYF. As DNA, the CDR3 is TGTGCCAGTATGGGAACCCGTACCCGCCCAGATACGCAGTATTTT. The variable domain in full, completed from reference TRBV19 and TRBJ2-3, reads DGGITQSPKYLFRKEGQNVTLSCEQNLNHDAMYWYRQDPGQGLRLIYYSQIVNDFQKGDIAEGYSVSREKKESFPLTVTSAQKNPTAFYLCASMGTRTRPDTQYFGPGTRLTVL.

The chain has TRBV6-1 and TRBJ1-4; D is uncertain. Germline CDR1 is MNHNS and CDR2 is SASEGT. The ends were cut back, 3 bases at V and 3 bases at J, with 5 bases in the middle. The CDR3 is made up of 13 amino acids. The CDR3 DNA sequence: TGTGCCAGCAGTGAGCAGTCTAATGAAAAACTGTTTTTT. Protein: CASSEQSNEKLFF.

The chain uses TRBV28 and TRBJ1-5, with D perhaps matching TRBD1 (5 bases). The V and J ends lost 5 bases and 2 bases respectively, with 16 bases between them. The CDR3 extends over 16 amino acids. CDR1 is MDHEN and CDR2 is SYDVKM in the germline V gene. This chain's CDR3 is CASSPTAFDGNQPQHF. For the CDR3, the DNA is TGTGCCAGCAGTCCGACAGCATTCGACGGCAATCAGCCCCAGCATTTT.

The chain joins TRBV5-1 to TRBJ1-1; 8 nucleotides line up with TRBD1. Losses at the gene ends were 2 bases for V and 5 bases for J; bases not matched to a gene: 2. CDR1 is SGHRS, CDR2 YFSETQ, per germline. CDR3 length: 13 residues. The CDR3 loop is CASSFDRGTEAFF. CDR3 sequence (DNA): TGCGCCAGCAGCTTCGACAGGGGAACTGAAGCTTTCTTT.

In DNA, the CDR3 is TGCGCCACTTCTTATAGCAATCAGCCCCAGCATTTT. It is translated as CATSYSNQPQHF. This sequence joins TRBV10-1 and TRBJ1-5; D gene unclear. Trimming left V 10 bases short and J 0 bases short, with 7 bases between. The length of the CDR3 is 12 residues. The germline V gene encodes CDR1 WNHNN and CDR2 SYGVQD (reference sequence).

The sample holds one count of this clone. The J gene is TRBJ2-5, the V gene TRBV18; a weak D match, TRBD2 (5 bases). Trimming pared 6 bases from V and 6 bases from J, leaving 26 bases between. The length of the CDR3 is 17 residues. The V gene's germline CDR1 is KGHSH and CDR2 LQKENI. The CDR3 is CASSPLRTRGDGQTQYF. In nucleotides, the CDR3 is TGTGCCAGCTCCCCCTTGAGGACTCGAGGAGACGGGCAGACCCAGTACTTC.

This chain joins TRBV3-1 (or the pseudogene TRBV3-2) and TRBJ2-2, with 9 bases aligning to TRBD1. This CDR3 contains 16 residues. Germline CDR1 reads LGHDT; CDR2 reads YNNKEL (reference sequence). V trimming: 3 bases; J trimming: 5 bases; junction bases outside the gene matches: 7. The DNA of the CDR3 is TGTGCCAGCAGCCATACCGGGACAGGGAAAACCGGGGAGCTGTTTTTT. Translation gives CASSHTGTGKTGELFF.

This chain connects TRBV7-3 to TRBJ2-3, with D possibly being TRBD2 (5 bases). Per the germline V gene, CDR1 is SGHTA and CDR2 is FQGTGA. Trimming removed 5 bases from V and 3 bases from J, with 12 bases in between. This CDR3 has 14 residues. DNA of the CDR3: TGTGCCAGCAGCCCCGGGGTAGCTACAGATACGCAGTATTTT. This encodes CASSPGVATDTQYF.

J is TRBJ1-2 and V is TRBV3-1 (or the pseudogene TRBV3-2); TRBD1 aligns across 9 bases. The CDR3 spans 14 residues. CDR1 LGHDT and CDR2 YNNKEL come from the germline V gene (reference sequence). Germline trimming cut 8 bases from V and 2 bases from J; bases unmatched to any gene: 6. The CDR3 spells CASWGQGNNYGYTF. The CDR3 DNA sequence: TGTGCCAGCTGGGGACAGGGCAACAACTATGGCTACACCTTC.

This clone was counted once. This chain links TRBV30 with TRBJ2-7; 7 bases are shared with TRBD2. Germline lookup yields CDR1 GTSNPN and CDR2 SVGIG (reference sequence). CDR3 size: 13 residues. The junction had 10 bases not matched to a gene; V was cut back by 4 bases and J by 7 bases. DNA of the CDR3: TGTGCCTGGAAGGCGGCGGGGGTCGGAGAGCAGTACTTC. This translates into CAWKAAGVGEQYF.

V is TRBV10-3 and J is TRBJ1-6; TRBD1 agrees at 10 bases. CDR3 size: 15 residues. V was pared by 6 bases and J by 7 bases, with 6 bases of the junction left unmatched. The germline V gene encodes CDR1 ENHRY and CDR2 SYGVKD. CDR3 nucleotide sequence: TGTGCCATCAGGTCCGGGACAGGGGACAATTCACCCCTCCACTTT. Protein: CAIRSGTGDNSPLHF.

V gene TRBV27 combines with J gene TRBJ2-2; 10 bases line up with TRBD2. V lost 6 bases and J lost 6; bases outside the gene matches: 1. The CDR3 spans 13 residues. The V gene's germline CDR1 is MNHEY and CDR2 SMNVEV (reference sequence). The CDR3 nucleotides read TGTGCCAGCAGACTAGCGGGGTCCGGGGAGCTGTTTTTT. Translated: CASRLAGSGELFF.

The chain uses TRBV7-9 and TRBJ1-1; D is uncertain. The CDR3 is 13 amino acids. V shed 2 bases and J shed 0 bases, with 4 bases lying between them. Germline V gives CDR1 SEHNR, CDR2 FQNEAQ (reference sequence). The CDR3 DNA sequence: TGTGCCAGCAGCTTATTGGTGAACACTGAAGCTTTCTTT. Its protein is CASSLLVNTEAFF.

The chain has TRBV7-9 and TRBJ1-3, with D maybe TRBD1 (5 bases). The CDR3 is made up of 12 amino acids. V was pared by 6 bases and J by 8 bases, with 11 bases between. The germline gives CDR1 SEHNR, CDR2 FQNEAQ (reference sequence). The CDR3 coding sequence is TGTGCCAGCAGGGTGGGGCCTCACACCATATATTTT. Translation: CASRVGPHTIYF.

The gene calls are TRBV3-1 (or the pseudogene TRBV3-2) and TRBJ2-7; 11 positions match TRBD1. V dropped 2 bases and J dropped 6; count of bases not matched to a gene: 3. The CDR3 extends over 14 amino acids. Germline CDR1 is LGHDT and CDR2 is YNNKEL (reference sequence). The CDR3 protein is CASSQKGTGGEQYF. The CDR3 DNA follows: TGTGCCAGCAGCCAAAAAGGGACAGGGGGCGAGCAGTACTTC.

This rearrangement joins TRBV6-5 to TRBJ1-5, with 8 bases aligning to TRBD1. V trimming: 11 bases; J trimming: 2 bases; junction bases outside the gene matches: 5. The CDR3 consists of 13 residues. The germline CDR1 and CDR2 sequences are MNHEY and SVGAGI. The CDR3 DNA follows: TGTGCCTGTGCACAGGGGGGCAATCAGCCCCAGCATTTT. The encoded protein is CACAQGGNQPQHF.

The chain employs TRBV18 and TRBJ1-6; unclear D gene. This CDR3 spans 14 amino acids. Germline CDR1 KGHSH, CDR2 LQKENI. V was clipped by 6 bases and J by 10 bases, with 16 bases between them. The CDR3: CASSRENPESPLHF. The CDR3 DNA reads as TGTGCCAGCTCCCGGGAAAATCCTGAGTCACCCCTCCACTTT.

The chain links TRBV19 to TRBJ1-5, with D unclear. The CDR3 has 13 residues. V was clipped by 0 bases and J by 4 bases, with 4 bases between them. Germline V gene data show CDR1 as LNHDA and CDR2 as SQIVND (reference sequence). This CDR3 reads CASSIEINQPQHF. The CDR3 DNA reads TGTGCCAGTAGTATAGAGATAAATCAGCCCCAGCATTTT.

The V gene is TRBV6-1, the J gene TRBJ2-3, with D unresolved. The germline CDR1 and CDR2 sequences are MNHNS and SASEGT. V was trimmed by 0 bases and J by 3 bases, leaving 13 bases between them. The CDR3 covers 16 residues. The CDR3 region has the DNA TGTGCCAGCAGTGAAGCGCTTCTAGTGGCAACAGATACGCAGTATTTT. The encoded protein is CASSEALLVATDTQYF.

The CDR3 nucleotides are TGTGCCAGCCGGAGGGATACCCAGGACGAGCAGTACTTC. This sequence encodes CASRRDTQDEQYF. The chain couples TRBV7-2 to TRBJ2-7; the D gene is possibly TRBD2 (6 bases). The germline V gene encodes CDR1 SGHTA and CDR2 FQGNSA. Trimming took off 8 bases at V and 5 bases at J, with 16 bases between the two ends. This CDR3 has 13 amino acids. Variable domain in full (rest from reference TRBV7-2 and TRBJ2-7): GAGVSQSPSNKVTEKGKDVELRCDPISGHTALYWYRQSLGQGLEFLIYFQGNSAPDKSGLPSDRFSAERTGGSVSTLTIQRTQQEDSAVYLCASRRDTQDEQYFGPGTRLTVT.

The rearrangement joins TRBV2 to TRBJ1-3, with 9 bases aligning to TRBD1. J gave up 0 bases and V 6 bases, and 12 bases lay outside the gene matches. The germline CDR1 and CDR2 sequences are SNHLY and FYNNEI. This CDR3 has 18 amino acids. CDR3 nucleotide sequence: TGTGCCAGCAGCCGGGACAGGGTCCCCCTAACCTCTGGAAACACCATATATTTT. It codes for CASSRDRVPLTSGNTIYF.

V is TRBV28 and J is TRBJ1-2; TRBD1 might be the D (5 bases). The CDR3 runs 15 residues. V shed 2 bases and J shed 4 bases, with 14 bases lying between them. Germline V gene data show CDR1 as MDHEN and CDR2 as SYDVKM. The CDR3 sequence: CASSLRAGLLYGYTF. The DNA of the CDR3 is TGTGCCAGCAGTTTACGGGCAGGGCTTCTCTATGGCTACACCTTC.

The chain carries TRBV28 and TRBJ2-1; 11 bases are shared with TRBD2. Trimming cost V 6 bases and J 10 bases; bases outside gene matches: 8. This CDR3 contains 14 residues. Looked up from germline, CDR1 is MDHEN and CDR2 is SYDVKM. The DNA of the CDR3 is TGTGCCAGCAGATTAGCGGGGGGGCCTGGAGAGCAGTTCTTC. This sequence encodes CASRLAGGPGEQFF.

The chain has TRBV2 and TRBJ2-3; TRBD1 might be the D (6 bases). Trimming shortened V by 7 bases and J by 2 bases, and 22 bases separated the two germline ends. Germline assignment: CDR1 SNHLY and CDR2 FYNNEI. There are 17 residues in the CDR3. DNA for the CDR3: TGTGCCAGCATTTATATGGTAGGACAGTCGAACACAGATACGCAGTATTTT. Translated: CASIYMVGQSNTDTQYF. Together with reference TRBV2 and TRBJ2-3, the CDR3 gives the full variable domain: EPEVTQTPSHQVTQMGQEVILRCVPISNHLYFYWYRQILGQKVEFLVSFYNNEISEKSEIFDDQFSVERPDGSNFTLKIRSTKLEDSAMYFCASIYMVGQSNTDTQYFGPGTRLTVL.

The rearrangement links TRBV3-1 (or the pseudogene TRBV3-2) to TRBJ2-3; D is unresolved. Trimming pared 5 bases from V and 1 base from J, leaving 10 bases between. Germline CDR1 and CDR2: LGHDT and YNNKEL (reference sequence). This CDR3 region has 14 residues. CDR3 residues: CASSMSLRTDTQYF. For the CDR3, the DNA is TGTGCCAGCAGCATGAGTCTACGCACAGATACGCAGTATTTT.

The V gene is TRBV4-3, the J gene TRBJ1-3, with D unclear. The germline V gene has CDR1 LGHNA and CDR2 YSLEER. V lost 0 bases and J 0 bases, leaving 15 bases between the germline ends. The CDR3 has 18 amino acids. The CDR3 nucleotides read TGCGCCAGCAGCCAAGATTTGGGCAAAACCAGCTCTGGAAACACCATATATTTT. This codes for CASSQDLGKTSSGNTIYF.